These 22 T cell receptor beta chains share one sample of origin, sequenced in a study of cytomegalovirus exposure and HLA in healthy donors (dated by TCRdb to 2015 to 2018). Library prep was done by the immunoSEQ multiplex PCR assay. For the multiplex PCR, a mixture combining 60 forward primers for TCR Vbeta segments and 13 reverse primers for TCR Jbeta segments was used. The immuneACCESS repertoire file appears here via TCRdb, limited to in-frame rearrangements. These files lack a portion of the clones; in checked studies, under half of the deficit traces to unresolved V genes, and the cause of the others is not known. Counted in this sample were 150,000 to 200,000 clones; 80% of them appeared once. About 6% of the sample is held by the ten biggest clonotypes. The sample comprised PBMCs. These receptors were obtained from a man aged 35 to 55 in good health and CMV-seropositive.

The chain joins TRBV27 to TRBJ1-5, with D maybe TRBD1 (6 bases). This CDR3 has 14 residues. CDR1 is MNHEY, CDR2 SMNVEV, per germline (reference sequence). V was clipped by 5 bases and J by 7 bases, with 15 bases between them. This chain's CDR3 is CASSLSGGGQPQHF. Written as DNA, the CDR3 is TGTGCCAGCAGTCTCTCGGGGGGCGGGCAGCCCCAGCATTTT.

A few counts support this clone. The chain has TRBV4-1 and TRBJ1-4; the D gene is possibly TRBD1 (5 bases). Germline values: CDR1 MGHRA, CDR2 YSYEKL. The CDR3 consists of 15 residues. V lost 1 base and J lost 6, with 12 bases in between. The CDR3 region is CASSQVAQADEKLFF. CDR3 nucleotides: TGCGCCAGCAGCCAAGTAGCACAGGCGGATGAAAAACTGTTTTTT.

The chain combines TRBV7-2 with TRBJ2-5; maybe TRBD2 (6 bases). CDR1 is SGHTA, CDR2 FQGNSA, per germline. CDR3 length: 13 amino acids. Trimming took 2 bases from V and 5 from J, leaving 9 bases between them. The DNA of the CDR3 is TGTGCCAGCAGCTTATGGGAGGCGGAGACCCAGTACTTC. Its translation: CASSLWEAETQYF.

This rearrangement joins TRBV29-1 to TRBJ2-5; D is undetermined. The V gene lost 6 bases and the J gene lost 5 bases, with 16 bases spanning the gap. Germline V CDR1 and CDR2: SQVTM, ANQGSEA. This CDR3 contains 13 residues. The CDR3 sequence: CSVPWSAGETQYF. The CDR3 region has the DNA TGCAGCGTCCCTTGGTCTGCCGGGGAGACCCAGTACTTC.

Of note for this clone: The same CDR3 arises from other DNA sequences in this sample as well. The chain is built from TRBV9 and TRBJ1-1; D gene unclear. Germline assignment: CDR1 SGDLS and CDR2 YYNGEE. The CDR3 covers 14 residues. The germline V and J ends were trimmed by 0 bases and 0 bases, with 6 bases remaining between them. The CDR3 sequence: CASSVGTVNTEAFF. DNA for the CDR3: TGTGCCAGCAGCGTAGGGACTGTGAACACTGAAGCTTTCTTT.

This clone was seen a single time. V and J are TRBV7-6 and TRBJ1-5; weak D call: TRBD1 (6 bases). Germline V gene sequence: CDR1 SGHVS, CDR2 FNYEAQ. CDR3 length: 17 residues. The V end was cut by 2 bases, the J end by 0 bases, with 14 bases between. The CDR3 DNA reads as TGTGCCAGCAGCTTAAATTCCAGGGGTTTTAGCAATCAGCCCCAGCATTTT. Encoded protein: CASSLNSRGFSNQPQHF.

The chain carries TRBV5-1 and TRBJ2-3; TRBD2 agrees at 11 bases. The CDR3 is made up of 16 amino acids. J gave up 1 base and V 2 bases, and 3 bases lay outside the gene matches. CDR1 and CDR2 from the germline V gene are SGHRS and YFSETQ. The CDR3 DNA sequence: TGCGCCAGCAGCTTCTATAGCGGGGGGGGCACAGATACGCAGTATTTT. It yields the protein CASSFYSGGGTDTQYF.

The chain employs TRBV7-2 and TRBJ1-1, with D perhaps matching TRBD1 (5 bases). Trimming removed 4 bases at V and 1 base at J, with 13 bases between. The CDR3 runs to 15 residues. Germline loops: CDR1 SGHTA, CDR2 FQGNSA. The CDR3 loop is CASSSSTVKNTEAFF. For the CDR3, the DNA is TGTGCCAGCAGCTCCTCGACAGTTAAGAACACTGAAGCTTTCTTT. Full variable domain (remainder filled in from reference TRBV7-2 and TRBJ1-1): GAGVSQSPSNKVTEKGKDVELRCDPISGHTALYWYRQSLGQGLEFLIYFQGNSAPDKSGLPSDRFSAERTGGSVSTLTIQRTQQEDSAVYLCASSSSTVKNTEAFFGQGTRLTVV.

The genes are TRBV28 and TRBJ2-7; D may be TRBD2 (5 bases). This CDR3 contains 18 residues. Germline CDR1 is MDHEN and CDR2 is SYDVKM. V was clipped by 1 base and J by 1 base, with 20 bases between them. The CDR3 coding sequence is TGTGCCAGCAGTTTATCATTAAGCGGTACACGGCAGTCCTACGAGCAGTACTTC. Amino acid sequence: CASSLSLSGTRQSYEQYF. Full variable domain (missing parts from reference TRBV28 and TRBJ2-7): DVKVTQSSRYLVKRTGEKVFLECVQDMDHENMFWYRQDPGLGLRLIYFSYDVKMKEKGDIPEGYSVSREKKERFSLILESASTNQTSMYLCASSLSLSGTRQSYEQYFGPGTRLTVT.

CDR3 in DNA: TGTGCCAGCAGCTTCATGGGGACAGGGGTTTTCGAGCAGTACTTC. Amino acids: CASSFMGTGVFEQYF. The chain recombines TRBV7-3 with TRBJ2-5; TRBD1 matches at 10 bases. The DNA end favors TRBJ2-7, so the J call may be wrong. CDR1 and CDR2 (germline): SGHTA, FQGTGA. There are 15 residues in the CDR3.

V usage is TRBV27 and J usage is TRBJ1-1; TRBD1 is a possible D gene (6 bases). Trimming left V 7 bases short and J 2 bases short, with 14 bases between. Germline V gives CDR1 MNHEY, CDR2 SMNVEV (reference sequence). The CDR3 covers 14 residues. DNA for the CDR3: TGTGCCAGCAACCCCGGGACACATAACACTGAAGCTTTCTTT. It specifies CASNPGTHNTEAFF.

CDR3 sequence: CASSPGAGGGDTQYF. The CDR3 DNA reads TGTGCCAGCAGCCCAGGGGCGGGGGGAGGAGATACGCAGTATTTT. The genes are TRBV9 and TRBJ2-3, with 8 bases aligning to TRBD2. The CDR3 extends over 15 amino acids. CDR1 SGDLS and CDR2 YYNGEE come from the germline V gene. Trimming took 4 bases from V and 5 from J; bases not matched to a gene: 9.

This rearrangement joins TRBV5-1 to TRBJ2-1; 12 bases agree with TRBD1. The ends lost 3 bases at V and 10 bases at J; junction bases unmatched: 8. CDR1 SGHRS and CDR2 YFSETQ come from the germline V gene. The CDR3 consists of 15 residues. CDR3 DNA: TGCGCCAGCAGCTCGCCGGGACAGGGGGCCGGAGAGCAGTTCTTC. Translated: CASSSPGQGAGEQFF.

V usage is TRBV9 and J usage is TRBJ1-1; D not resolved. This CDR3 is 13 amino acids long. V lost 2 bases and J lost 0, with 5 bases in between. The V gene's germline CDR1 is SGDLS and CDR2 YYNGEE. DNA of the CDR3: TGTGCCAGCAGCGTCAATGTGAACACTGAAGCTTTCTTT. It yields the protein CASSVNVNTEAFF.

Here the CDR3 reads CASTSGGVPYEQYF. The CDR3 nucleotides are TGTGCCAGCACGAGCGGGGGTGTCCCCTACGAGCAGTACTTC. This chain connects TRBV9 to TRBJ2-7; TRBD2 matches at 8 bases. CDR3 length equals 14 residues. With V trimmed by 6 bases and J by 2 bases, 7 bases remained unmatched. Germline V lookup: CDR1 SGDLS, CDR2 YYNGEE.

This clone was picked up one time. V and J are TRBV7-3 and TRBJ1-6; 9 bases line up with TRBD1. The CDR3 has 15 amino acids. The J segment lost 7 bases and the V segment lost 5 bases, leaving 6 bases of the junction unmatched. Germline V gives CDR1 SGHTA, CDR2 FQGTGA. CDR3 sequence: CASSRGQGFNSPLHF. CDR3 in DNA: TGTGCCAGCAGCCGAGGACAGGGGTTCAATTCACCCCTCCACTTT.

J is TRBJ2-4 and V is TRBV7-8; TRBD1 matches at 7 bases. CDR1 is SGHVS and CDR2 is FQNEAQ in the germline V gene. The CDR3 is made up of 15 amino acids. V dropped 5 bases and J dropped 0; count of bases not matched to a gene: 4. Here the CDR3 DNA reads TGTGCCAGCAGCCCCGGGACAGTAGCCAAAAACATTCAGTACTTC. Translated: CASSPGTVAKNIQYF.

V is TRBV19 and J is TRBJ1-5, with D possibly being TRBD1 (5 bases). The CDR3 spans 15 residues. Germline CDR1 LNHDA, CDR2 SQIVND (reference sequence). V lost 5 bases to trimming and J lost 0 bases, with 11 bases between them. The CDR3 sequence is CASSPMGGSNQPQHF. CDR3 DNA sequence: TGTGCCAGTAGTCCGATGGGGGGTAGCAATCAGCCCCAGCATTTT.

This chain connects TRBV9 to TRBJ2-3; D gene unclear. The V and J ends lost 3 bases and 8 bases respectively, with 4 bases between them. Germline CDR1 and CDR2: SGDLS and YYNGEE. The CDR3 is 10 amino acids. CDR3 loop: CASSGATQYF. In DNA form, the CDR3 reads TGTGCCAGCAGCGGGGCTACGCAGTATTTT.

This clone was recorded once. This chain uses TRBV5-1 with TRBJ2-1, with TRBD2 matching over 7 bases. Trimming took 2 bases from V and 2 from J; bases not matched to a gene: 4. The CDR3 is 15 residues long. From germline, CDR1 is SGHRS and CDR2 YFSETQ. The CDR3 here is CASSLSGEAYNEQFF. The DNA of the CDR3 is TGCGCCAGCAGCTTAAGCGGGGAGGCCTACAATGAGCAGTTCTTC. The whole variable domain, remainder taken from reference TRBV5-1 and TRBJ2-1, is KAGVTQTPRYLIKTRGQQVTLSCSPISGHRSVSWYQQTPGQGLQFLFEYFSETQRNKGNFPGRFSGRQFSNSRSEMNVSTLELGDSALYLCASSLSGEAYNEQFFGPGTRLTVL.

V gene TRBV5-6 combines with J gene TRBJ2-7; 10 bases map to TRBD1. Germline V gene lookup returns CDR1 SGHDT and CDR2 YYEEEE. With V trimmed by 3 bases and J by 5 bases, 2 bases remained unmatched. This CDR3 has 13 residues. DNA for the CDR3: TGTGCCAGCAGCTGGGACAGGGGAAACGAGCAGTACTTC. Protein sequence: CASSWDRGNEQYF.

This clone was picked up many times. The chain employs TRBV5-6 and TRBJ2-5; the match to TRBD2 covers 7 bases. Germline assignment: CDR1 SGHDT and CDR2 YYEEEE. Trimming at V came to 4 bases and at J to 0 bases, leaving 12 bases not matched to a gene. The CDR3 sequence is 17 residues long. As DNA, the CDR3 is TGTGCCAGCAGCACTCTTACTGGGGACTATAACCAAGAGACCCAGTACTTC. The encoded protein is CASSTLTGDYNQETQYF.